These 19 T cell receptor beta chains were sequenced from one sample in a study of relationships among human T cell subsets (dated by TCRdb to about 2010). Library generation was performed with multiplex PCR. Instrument used: 454 GS FLX. Semiquantitative ARM-PCR was used to amplify the TCR alpha and beta CDR3 regions from mRNA. In ARM-PCR, tagged nested gene-specific primers were applied first, and communal superprimers then carried out the exponential amplification. TCRdb handled the public reads itself, with Q25 trimming in fastp and clone calling in MiXCR, and kept productive beta chains. Here each entry gathers all rows of one CDR3 protein and keeps the most common genes and DNA. Counted in this sample were 2,800 or so distinct CDR3 sequences; about 80% of them appeared once. Together, the top ten hold roughly 15% of the sample. The sequenced sample was total T cells sorted from blood. Sample cell subset or site, as interpreted from the label and publication: CD3+ T cells in general. Source of these receptors: a man in his forties in good health.

The V and J genes are TRBV11-2 and TRBJ1-2, with D maybe TRBD1 (6 bases). Trimming stripped 8 bases from V and 7 bases from J, with 14 bases between. The CDR3 has 12 residues. The germline CDR1 and CDR2 sequences are SGHAT and FQNNGV. The CDR3 spells CASGDMPRGYTF. CDR3 DNA sequence: TGTGCCAGCGGGGACATGCCCCGTGGCTACACCTTC.

A few counts support this clonotype. V and J are TRBV5-1 and TRBJ1-1; no clear D. Germline-derived CDR1 and CDR2 are SGHRS and YFSETQ. The CDR3 contains 13 residues. The ends were cut back, 4 bases at V and 4 bases at J, with 11 bases in the middle. The CDR3 region has the DNA TGCGCCAGCAGCGCAAAGGAGGGCACTGAAGCTTTCTTT. Amino acids: CASSAKEGTEAFF.

The V call is TRBV29-1, the J call TRBJ2-5; D may be TRBD1 or TRBD2 (5 bases each). The CDR3 consists of 14 residues. Trimming removed 5 bases from V and 7 bases from J, with 20 bases in between. From germline, CDR1 is SQVTM and CDR2 ANQGSEA. The CDR3 sequence: CSVFPGPYLGTQYF. The CDR3 DNA is TGCAGCGTTTTCCCGGGACCGTACTTGGGGACCCAGTACTTC. Full variable domain (rest looked up from reference TRBV29-1 and TRBJ2-5): SAVISQKPSRDICQRGTSLTIQCQVDSQVTMMFWYRQQPGQSLTLIATANQGSEATYESGFVIDKFPISRPNLTFSTLTVSNMSPEDSSIYLCSVFPGPYLGTQYFGPGTRLLVL.

The V call is TRBV19, the J call TRBJ2-7, with 7 bases matching TRBD1. The germline gives CDR1 LNHDA, CDR2 SQIVND (reference sequence). V trimming: 9 bases; J trimming: 6 bases; junction bases outside the gene matches: 5. CDR3 length: 11 residues. CDR3 nucleotides: TGTGCCAGCGGACAGGTCCTCGAGCAGTACTTC. Amino acids: CASGQVLEQYF. Complete variable domain (other parts from reference TRBV19 and TRBJ2-7): DGGITQSPKYLFRKEGQNVTLSCEQNLNHDAMYWYRQDPGQGLRLIYYSQIVNDFQKGDIAEGYSVSREKKESFPLTVTSAQKNPTAFYLCASGQVLEQYFGPGTRLTVT.

The DNA for the CDR3 is TGTGCCAGTACTACAGGGACAACTAGCACAGATACGCAGTATTTT. Translated: CASTTGTTSTDTQYF. This chain joins TRBV19 and TRBJ2-3; weak D call: TRBD1 (6 bases). CDR1 is LNHDA, CDR2 SQIVND, per germline (reference sequence). This CDR3 spans 15 amino acids. V lost 7 bases, J lost 0 bases, and 14 bases lay in between.

The CDR3 DNA reads as TGTGCCAGCAGTTCCACGGACAAGAACACTGAAGCTTTCTTT. Encoded protein: CASSSTDKNTEAFF. The rearrangement joins TRBV12-3 or TRBV12-4 to TRBJ1-1; possibly TRBD1 for D (5 bases). CDR3 length: 14 residues. Trimming removed 4 bases from V and 1 base from J, with 10 bases in between.

The chain uses TRBV29-1 and TRBJ1-1; 7 bases are a match to TRBD1. CDR3 length equals 13 residues. Trimming removed 3 bases from V and 1 base from J; junction bases left unmatched: 2. The germline CDR1 and CDR2 sequences are SQVTM and ANQGSEA. The CDR3 DNA sequence: TGCAGCGTTGACCGGACAGGGAACACTGAAGCTTTCTTT. Translating gives CSVDRTGNTEAFF.

This chain links TRBV20-1 with TRBJ2-1; 9 nucleotides match TRBD1. Germline V gene data show CDR1 as DFQATT and CDR2 as SNEGSKA (reference sequence). The CDR3 is made up of 12 amino acids. Trimming cost V 3 bases and J 15 bases; bases outside gene matches: 9. CDR3 residues: CSARGYGQGTFF. In nucleotides, the CDR3 is TGCAGTGCTAGGGGCTACGGACAGGGGACGTTCTTC.

Concerning this clonotype itself: The junction does not match germline at one end; this may be a read error. This chain uses TRBV27 with TRBJ1-1; no clear D. The CDR3 totals 15 residues. Looked up from germline, CDR1 is MNHEY and CDR2 is SMNVEV (reference sequence). The DNA for the CDR3 is TGTGACAGCAGTCGCGGCCAGGTAATGAACACTGAAGCTTTCTTT. This translates into CDSSRGQVMNTEAFF.

This chain joins TRBV5-1 and TRBJ1-4, with D maybe TRBD1 (5 bases). This CDR3 spans 14 amino acids. Trimming pared 3 bases from V and 3 bases from J, leaving 9 bases between. Germline CDR1 and CDR2: SGHRS and YFSETQ. In nucleotides, the CDR3 is TGCGCCAGCAGCTACGTGGGGGCTAATGAAAAACTGTTTTTT. This codes for CASSYVGANEKLFF. Looking up the rest from reference TRBV5-1 and TRBJ1-4 gives the full variable domain: KAGVTQTPRYLIKTRGQQVTLSCSPISGHRSVSWYQQTPGQGLQFLFEYFSETQRNKGNFPGRFSGRQFSNSRSEMNVSTLELGDSALYLCASSYVGANEKLFFGSGTQLSVL.

The chain joins TRBV12-3 or TRBV12-4 to TRBJ2-1, with D possibly matching TRBD1 (5 bases). The CDR3 loop spans 15 amino acids. V was pared by 6 bases and J by 5 bases, with 17 bases between. Here the CDR3 reads CASSPPRGRDNEQFF. The DNA for the CDR3 is TGTGCCAGCAGCCCTCCCAGAGGCAGGGACAATGAGCAGTTCTTC.

The chain is built from TRBV27 and TRBJ1-5; D gene ambiguous. The V end was cut by 8 bases, the J end by 0 bases, with 17 bases between. The germline CDR1 and CDR2 sequences are MNHEY and SMNVEV (reference sequence). The CDR3 consists of 16 residues. Here the CDR3 DNA reads TGTGCCAGCCGCATCCGAGGAGAAAATAGCAATCAGCCCCAGCATTTT. This translates into CASRIRGENSNQPQHF.

This rearrangement joins TRBV11-2 to TRBJ2-3; 13 positions agree with TRBD2. The germline V gene encodes CDR1 SGHAT and CDR2 FQNNGV. The CDR3 loop spans 15 amino acids. With 5 bases clipped from V and 6 bases from J, the junction kept 5 bases outside the gene matches. The CDR3 DNA follows: TGTGCCAGCAGCCTCACTAGCGGGAGGGGTGATACGCAGTATTTT. Protein: CASSLTSGRGDTQYF.

The rearrangement uses TRBV4-1 and TRBJ2-6, with 14 bases lining up with TRBD2. This CDR3 is built from 18 residues. Germline CDR1 reads MGHRA; CDR2 reads YSYEKL. Losses at the gene ends were 3 bases for V and 2 bases for J; bases not matched to a gene: 3. This CDR3 is CASSHGLAGGPGANVLTF. For the CDR3, the DNA is TGCGCCAGCAGCCACGGACTAGCGGGAGGTCCTGGGGCCAACGTCCTGACTTTC.

This CDR3 is CSARAPDTSTDTQYF. DNA of the CDR3: TGCAGTGCTAGGGCCCCCGACACTTCCACAGATACGCAGTATTTT. The gene calls are TRBV20-1 and TRBJ2-3; unclear D gene. Germline CDR1 and CDR2: DFQATT and SNEGSKA (reference sequence). Trimming removed 3 bases at V and 2 bases at J, with 15 bases between. The CDR3 sequence is 15 residues long.

This clonotype was observed a handful of times. This sequence joins TRBV11-2 and TRBJ2-2; D is unresolved. The CDR3 loop spans 15 amino acids. The germline CDR1 and CDR2 sequences are SGHAT and FQNNGV. The ends were cut back, 5 bases at V and 4 bases at J, with 14 bases in the middle. The CDR3 reads CASSRVQLGTGELFF. The CDR3 DNA sequence: TGTGCCAGCAGCCGGGTCCAGCTGGGCACCGGGGAGCTGTTTTTT. The variable domain in full, with the rest retrieved from reference TRBV11-2 and TRBJ2-2, is EAGVAQSPRYKIIEKRQSVAFWCNPISGHATLYWYQQILGQGPKLLIQFQNNGVVDDSQLPKDRFSAERLKGVDSTLKIQPAKLEDSAVYLCASSRVQLGTGELFFGEGSRLTVL.

J is TRBJ2-1 and V is TRBV28; D unclear. CDR1 MDHEN and CDR2 SYDVKM come from the germline V gene. Trimming took 2 bases from V and 2 from J, leaving 7 bases between them. This CDR3 spans 14 amino acids. The CDR3 nucleotides read TGTGCCAGCAGTTTACTGGGTCCCTACAATGAGCAGTTCTTC. The encoded protein is CASSLLGPYNEQFF.

V and J are TRBV6-5 and TRBJ2-7; D unresolved. V lost 5 bases and J lost 3, with 23 bases in between. The CDR3 has 17 residues. The V gene's germline CDR1 is MNHEY and CDR2 SVGAGI. The CDR3: CASSKTRTRSALYEQYF. The DNA for the CDR3 is TGTGCCAGCAGTAAGACTCGGACGAGGTCGGCCCTCTACGAGCAGTACTTC.

Worth noting for this clonotype: The junction departs from the called germline gene at one end, perhaps through a read error. The V and J genes are TRBV5-4 and TRBJ1-1; no clear D. CDR1 and CDR2 from the germline V gene are SGHNT and YYREEE (reference sequence). The CDR3 totals 12 residues. DNA of the CDR3: TGCGCCAGCAGCCTAGACACCTTTGAAGCTTTCTTT. Protein product: CASSLDTFEAFF.